The 12 T cell receptor beta chains below were found in one sample sequenced in a study of immune evolution from preneoplasia to lung adenocarcinoma. Sequenced by immunoSEQ multiplex PCR; TCRdb stores in-frame clones only, minus some. The sample records under 4,500 clones, roughly four fifths being singletons. Material for sequencing was FFPE minimally invasive lung adenocarcinoma tissue. The source is a person aged 60 to 70 with lung adenocarcinoma.

The chain couples TRBV7-2 to TRBJ2-3; 13 bases match TRBD2. Germline CDR1 SGHTA, CDR2 FQGNSA. Trimming at V came to 5 bases and at J to 5 bases, leaving 4 bases not matched to a gene. The CDR3 length is 15 residues. The chain's CDR3 is CASSIGLAGVDTQYF. CDR3 DNA: TGTGCCAGCAGCATTGGACTAGCGGGAGTAGATACGCAGTATTTT.

V usage is TRBV5-5 and J usage is TRBJ2-7; TRBD2 matches 7 bases. CDR1 and CDR2 (germline): SGHKS, YYEKEE (reference sequence). V lost 4 bases, J lost 3 bases, and 10 bases stayed unmatched. The CDR3 sequence is 15 residues long. Here the CDR3 reads CASSAISGEGYEQYF. The CDR3 DNA reads TGTGCCAGCAGCGCAATTTCGGGGGAGGGCTACGAGCAGTACTTC. The variable domain in full, with the rest retrieved from reference TRBV5-5 and TRBJ2-7, is DAGVTQSPTHLIKTRGQQVTLRCSPISGHKSVSWYQQVLGQGPQFIFQYYEKEERGRGNFPDRFSARQFPNYSSELNVNALLLGDSALYLCASSAISGEGYEQYFGPGTRLTVT.

The chain joins TRBV7-9 to TRBJ1-4; D is possibly TRBD1 (6 bases). Germline V gene sequence: CDR1 SEHNR, CDR2 FQNEAQ (reference sequence). The ends were cut back, 5 bases at V and 2 bases at J, with 12 bases in the middle. The length of the CDR3 is 15 residues. The CDR3 nucleotides are TGTGCCAGCAGCCCTGACAGGACCACTAATGAAAAACTGTTTTTT. It is translated as CASSPDRTTNEKLFF.

The chain joins TRBV10-3 to TRBJ2-2; D gene ambiguous. Trimming shortened V by 10 bases and J by 0 bases, and 12 bases separated the two germline ends. Germline CDR1 reads ENHRY; CDR2 reads SYGVKD. CDR3 length: 14 residues. The CDR3 coding sequence is TGTGCCACATCACTGAACGCGAACACCGGGGAGCTGTTTTTT. Amino acid sequence: CATSLNANTGELFF.

The rearrangement joins TRBV10-3 to TRBJ2-7, with TRBD1 matching over 12 bases. The V gene end was trimmed by 6 bases and the J gene end by 9 bases; junction bases not matched to a gene: 6. The CDR3 length is 13 residues. The germline gives CDR1 ENHRY, CDR2 SYGVKD. The CDR3 protein is CAIRMGQGAGQYF. The CDR3 region has the DNA TGTGCCATCAGGATGGGACAGGGGGCTGGGCAGTACTTC.

The chain combines TRBV21-1 with TRBJ2-7; the table calls TRBD2, which could not be checked here. TRBV21-1 is labeled a pseudogene. The CDR3 has 18 residues. Here the CDR3 reads CASSNPGLAGPKGYEQYF. The DNA of the CDR3 is TGTGCCAGCAGCAATCCGGGACTAGCGGGACCGAAAGGATACGAGCAGTACTTC.

The CDR3: CASSFLTGDSYNEQFF. In nucleotides, the CDR3 is TGTGCCAGCAGCTTCCTTACAGGGGACTCCTACAATGAGCAGTTCTTC. The chain recombines TRBV7-6 with TRBJ2-1, with 7 bases fitting TRBD1. Unmatched junction bases numbered 5, after V lost 3 bases and J lost 0 bases. CDR1 is SGHVS and CDR2 is FNYEAQ in the germline V gene. CDR3 length: 16 amino acids.

The chain is built from TRBV30 and TRBJ2-7, with 13 bases fitting TRBD2. CDR1 is GTSNPN and CDR2 is SVGIG in the germline V gene (reference sequence). V lost 2 bases to trimming and J lost 2 bases; unmatched junction nucleotides: 6. This CDR3 has 16 residues. This chain's CDR3 is CAWSLTGLAGAYEQYF. The CDR3 nucleotides read TGTGCCTGGAGTTTAACAGGACTAGCGGGAGCCTACGAGCAGTACTTC.

The rearrangement uses TRBV7-2 and TRBJ2-7, with D possibly matching TRBD2 (5 bases). Germline V gives CDR1 SGHTA, CDR2 FQGNSA. The CDR3 extends over 14 amino acids. The V end was cut by 3 bases, the J end by 1 base, with 10 bases between. CDR3: CASSFGLKSYEQYF. DNA of the CDR3: TGTGCCAGCAGCTTTGGACTCAAGTCCTACGAGCAGTACTTC. The full variable domain, its missing parts supplied by reference TRBV7-2 and TRBJ2-7, is GAGVSQSPSNKVTEKGKDVELRCDPISGHTALYWYRQSLGQGLEFLIYFQGNSAPDKSGLPSDRFSAERTGGSVSTLTIQRTQQEDSAVYLCASSFGLKSYEQYFGPGTRLTVT.

This clone was picked up a small number of times. The rearrangement links TRBV10-3 to TRBJ1-2, with 8 bases that match TRBD1. Per the germline V gene, CDR1 is ENHRY and CDR2 is SYGVKD. V dropped 3 bases and J dropped 4; count of bases not matched to a gene: 1. The CDR3 is 13 residues long. CDR3 loop: CAISEGQGYGYTF. CDR3 nucleotide sequence: TGTGCCATCAGTGAAGGACAGGGCTATGGCTACACCTTC.

This sequence joins TRBV27 and TRBJ2-3; 8 bases line up with TRBD2. The CDR3 length is 15 residues. V was clipped by 2 bases and J by 4 bases; unmatched bases: 5. The germline V gene has CDR1 MNHEY and CDR2 SMNVEV (reference sequence). The CDR3 DNA reads TGTGCCAGCAGTTTAGCGGGAGGATTGGCAGATACGCAGTATTTT. Translated, it gives CASSLAGGLADTQYF.

The chain recombines TRBV30 with TRBJ1-2; no clear D gene. V was cut by 8 bases and J by 4 bases, with 14 bases left in between. Germline V gene lookup returns CDR1 GTSNPN and CDR2 SVGIG (reference sequence). There are 12 residues in the CDR3. The CDR3: CAQSQSSYGYTF. The CDR3 nucleotides are TGTGCCCAATCACAGTCGTCCTATGGCTACACCTTC.